The 17 T cell receptor beta chains given below trace back to one sample, sequenced in a study of blood T cell repertoires in COVID-19. Profiled with immunoSEQ multiplex PCR; TCRdb holds only in-frame clones, not every one. The table lists 200,000 to 250,000 clones, 83% of them singletons, with 0.95% to 1.5% in the top ten. The sequencing input was peripheral blood. Receptors originate from a woman aged 25 to 39 with COVID-19, enrolled during active disease.

The V and J genes are TRBV9 and TRBJ1-1; 9 nucleotides line up with TRBD1. The V gene's germline CDR1 is SGDLS and CDR2 YYNGEE. The ends lost 4 bases at V and 7 bases at J; junction bases unmatched: 8. This CDR3 has 14 amino acids. CDR3: CASSPRTGVNEAFF. The CDR3 bases are TGTGCCAGCAGCCCGCGGACAGGGGTTAATGAAGCTTTCTTT.

This chain's CDR3 is CASIEKVRQKNTEAFF. CDR3 bases: TGTGCCAGTATCGAAAAGGTGAGACAGAAGAACACTGAAGCTTTCTTT. This chain uses TRBV19 with TRBJ1-1; possible D gene TRBD1, 5 bases. V lost 7 bases and J lost 1, with 19 bases in between. Germline V CDR1 and CDR2: LNHDA, SQIVND (reference sequence). The CDR3 has 16 residues.

The gene calls are TRBV9 and TRBJ2-2; 10 nucleotides agree with TRBD2. V gave up 4 bases and J gave up 7 bases; unmatched junction bases: 13. Germline V gene data show CDR1 as SGDLS and CDR2 as YYNGEE. CDR3 length: 17 amino acids. CDR3 sequence (DNA): TGTGCCAGCAGCCCCCAAAGCACTAGCGGGGTTGACGGGGAGCTGTTTTTT. This codes for CASSPQSTSGVDGELFF.

This sequence joins TRBV21-1 and TRBJ2-5; no check of the table's D call, TRBD1, against the DNA was made. TRBV21-1 is labeled a pseudogene. The CDR3 totals 17 residues. The CDR3 DNA is TGTGCCAGCAGCCCCGGGAAGAACAGGGGGCACCAAGAGACCCAGTACTTC. Translated: CASSPGKNRGHQETQYF.

The chain couples TRBV29-1 to TRBJ2-3, with TRBD2 as a possible D gene (5 bases). With 1 base removed from V and 0 bases from J, the gap between germline ends came to 8 bases. Germline-derived CDR1 and CDR2 are SQVTM and ANQGSEA. The length of the CDR3 is 14 residues. DNA for the CDR3: TGCAGCGTTGAAGTTCCTAGCAGCACAGATACGCAGTATTTT. Its translation is CSVEVPSSTDTQYF.

The V call is TRBV18, the J call TRBJ1-1; TRBD1 matches at 12 bases. V lost 3 bases to trimming and J lost 4 bases; unmatched junction nucleotides: 6. Germline CDR1 is KGHSH and CDR2 is LQKENI. The CDR3 contains 16 residues. This CDR3 is CASSPGQGARGTEAFF. The CDR3 DNA is TGTGCCAGCTCACCGGGACAGGGGGCGCGAGGCACTGAAGCTTTCTTT.

The J gene is TRBJ2-1, the V gene TRBV6-5, with 10 bases matching TRBD2. This CDR3 is 15 amino acids long. Germline V gene lookup returns CDR1 MNHEY and CDR2 SVGAGI. J lost 8 bases, V lost 6 bases, and 10 bases had no gene match. This chain's CDR3 is CASSLGASGRHEQFF. CDR3 sequence (DNA): TGTGCCAGCAGCCTTGGGGCTAGCGGGAGACATGAGCAGTTCTTC.

Notes on this clone: Other DNA sequences in this specimen translate into the identical CDR3. V usage is TRBV7-9 and J usage is TRBJ2-2, with 10 bases fitting TRBD2. Per the germline V gene, CDR1 is SEHNR and CDR2 is FQNEAQ (reference sequence). The CDR3 totals 15 residues. V lost 6 bases and J lost 1; bases outside the gene matches: 2. In DNA, the CDR3 is TGTGCCAGCAGGCGGACTAGCGGGAACACCGGGGAGCTGTTTTTT. This encodes CASRRTSGNTGELFF. Looking up the rest from reference TRBV7-9 and TRBJ2-2 gives the full variable domain: DTGVSQNPRHKITKRGQNVTFRCDPISEHNRLYWYRQTLGQGPEFLTYFQNEAQLEKSRLLSDRFSAERPKGSFSTLEIQRTEQGDSAMYLCASRRTSGNTGELFFGEGSRLTVL.

The chain has TRBV29-1 and TRBJ1-4, with 7 nucleotides matching TRBD1. Losses at the gene ends were 6 bases for V and 2 bases for J; bases not matched to a gene: 0. Germline V gene lookup returns CDR1 SQVTM and CDR2 ANQGSEA. This CDR3 region has 12 residues. CDR3 protein: CSVGQTNEKLFF. CDR3 DNA: TGCAGCGTGGGACAGACTAATGAAAAACTGTTTTTT.

The chain joins TRBV6-1 to TRBJ2-2, with 9 bases identical to TRBD2. This CDR3 spans 17 amino acids. Germline V lookup: CDR1 MNHNS, CDR2 SASEGT. Trimming removed 1 base from V and 0 bases from J; junction bases left unmatched: 3. In nucleotides, the CDR3 is TGTGCCAGCAGTGAAGGTAGCGGGGGCCCGAACACCGGGGAGCTGTTTTTT. Amino acid sequence: CASSEGSGGPNTGELFF.

The chain carries TRBV5-1 and TRBJ1-1; D may be TRBD1 (6 bases). Germline CDR1 SGHRS, CDR2 YFSETQ. The CDR3 totals 15 residues. The ends were cut back, 4 bases at V and 3 bases at J, with 16 bases in the middle. This CDR3 reads CASSADRPDDTEAFF. The CDR3, as DNA: TGCGCCAGCAGCGCCGACAGGCCAGACGACACTGAAGCTTTCTTT.

This clone was counted once. CDR3 loop: CASSIGSRAEAFF. For the CDR3, the DNA is TGTGCCAGTAGTATAGGGTCACGGGCTGAAGCTTTCTTT. The rearrangement links TRBV19 to TRBJ1-1, with D hard to call. Germline-derived CDR1 and CDR2 are LNHDA and SQIVND (reference sequence). Trimming took off 1 base at V and 6 bases at J, with 9 bases between the two ends. The CDR3 runs to 13 residues.

On this clone itself: At one boundary the junction diverges from the germline segment, which might be a read error. The chain combines TRBV12-5 with TRBJ2-7; TRBD1 agrees at 11 bases. The CDR3 contains 14 residues. The germline V gene has CDR1 LGHNT and CDR2 FRNRAP. The CDR3 loop reads CASGLGQGVGEQYF. CDR3 in DNA: TGTGCTAGTGGGTTGGGACAGGGGGTCGGCGAGCAGTACTTC.

The chain couples TRBV7-9 to TRBJ2-3; D is possibly TRBD2 (6 bases). Trimming pared 6 bases from V and 0 bases from J, leaving 16 bases between. The CDR3 contains 16 residues. CDR1 is SEHNR and CDR2 is FQNEAQ in the germline V gene (reference sequence). The DNA for the CDR3 is TGTGCCAGCAGGGGCGCGGTAGCGGATAGCACAGATACGCAGTATTTT. It yields the protein CASRGAVADSTDTQYF.

The chain is built from TRBV9 and TRBJ2-1; D might be TRBD2 (6 bases). CDR1 is SGDLS and CDR2 is YYNGEE in the germline V gene. Trimming shortened V by 0 bases and J by 8 bases, and 6 bases separated the two germline ends. This CDR3 is built from 12 residues. CDR3 bases: TGTGCCAGCAGCGTAGGGGGGGATGAGCAGTTCTTC. It yields the protein CASSVGGDEQFF.

This chain links TRBV6-5 with TRBJ1-2; D is undetermined. The CDR3 has 13 residues. CDR1 and CDR2 (germline): MNHEY, SVGAGI. V lost 7 bases to trimming and J lost 4 bases, with 13 bases between them. This chain's CDR3 is CASMKTYSYGYTF. CDR3 nucleotide sequence: TGTGCCAGCATGAAGACTTATTCCTATGGCTACACCTTC.

The rearrangement links TRBV13 to TRBJ2-7; no firm D call. Germline values: CDR1 PRHDT, CDR2 FYEKMQ (reference sequence). The CDR3 spans 11 residues. Trimming removed 3 bases at V and 4 bases at J, with 4 bases between. The CDR3 reads CASSLRYEQYF. The CDR3 region has the DNA TGTGCCAGCAGCTTGAGGTACGAGCAGTACTTC.